Below, 13 T cell receptor beta chains from the same sample are listed, as sequenced in a study of T cell responses to AZD1222 COVID-19 vaccine. The protocol was immunoSEQ multiplex PCR, while the TCRdb copy is restricted to in-frame clones and leaves out a portion. This table holds 85,000 to 100,000 clones, approximately 91% found once. The specimen comprised peripheral blood, sampled 28 days after the second AZD1222 dose. The receptors were gathered from an adult who received the AZD1222 COVID-19 vaccine.

The chain couples TRBV5-1 to TRBJ1-5; D perhaps matches TRBD1 (6 bases). V was shortened by 3 bases and J by 4 bases, with 14 bases between the two germline ends. The CDR3 loop spans 15 amino acids. Germline-derived CDR1 and CDR2 are SGHRS and YFSETQ. Written as DNA, the CDR3 is TGCGCCAGCAGCTCTACGGGACACGGTAATCAGCCCCAGCATTTT. It yields the protein CASSSTGHGNQPQHF.

V is TRBV28 and J is TRBJ1-5; D is perhaps TRBD1 (5 bases). The CDR3 consists of 14 residues. V lost 8 bases to trimming and J lost 3 bases, with 14 bases between them. CDR1 MDHEN and CDR2 SYDVKM come from the germline V gene. As DNA, the CDR3 is TGTGCCAGCCGCGGGACTTCTAACAATCAGCCCCAGCATTTT. It is translated as CASRGTSNNQPQHF.

This rearrangement joins TRBV6-1 to TRBJ2-1, with unresolved D. This CDR3 is 11 amino acids long. Trimming took off 7 bases at V and 9 bases at J, with 10 bases between the two ends. Germline lookup yields CDR1 MNHNS and CDR2 SASEGT. This CDR3 is CASTTSFEQFF. The CDR3 nucleotides read TGTGCCAGCACCACCAGTTTTGAGCAGTTCTTC.

This rearrangement joins TRBV5-4 to TRBJ1-1; possible D gene TRBD1, 6 bases. Germline CDR1 is SGHNT and CDR2 is YYREEE (reference sequence). Trimming removed 0 bases from V and 4 bases from J, with 10 bases in between. The CDR3 sequence is 14 residues long. Here the CDR3 reads CASSLVGAGTEAFF. As DNA, the CDR3 is TGTGCCAGCAGCTTGGTGGGGGCTGGCACTGAAGCTTTCTTT.

The V and J genes are TRBV19 and TRBJ1-1; no firm D call. The CDR3 is 15 residues long. Germline V gene data show CDR1 as LNHDA and CDR2 as SQIVND (reference sequence). The V end was cut by 3 bases, the J end by 0 bases, with 11 bases between. The CDR3 DNA is TGTGCCAGTAGTATGGTAGGCAGCCTGAACACTGAAGCTTTCTTT. Residues: CASSMVGSLNTEAFF. The full variable domain, its missing parts supplied by reference TRBV19 and TRBJ1-1, is DGGITQSPKYLFRKEGQNVTLSCEQNLNHDAMYWYRQDPGQGLRLIYYSQIVNDFQKGDIAEGYSVSREKKESFPLTVTSAQKNPTAFYLCASSMVGSLNTEAFFGQGTRLTVV.

This chain uses TRBV6-2 or TRBV6-3 with TRBJ1-1, with D hard to call. The CDR3 covers 15 residues. The ends were cut back, 4 bases at V and 1 base at J, with 13 bases in the middle. Germline CDR1 is MNHEY and CDR2 is SVGEGT. CDR3 amino acids: CASSWASSGNTEAFF. CDR3 bases: TGTGCCAGCAGTTGGGCTTCCTCGGGGAACACTGAAGCTTTCTTT.

The rearrangement joins TRBV7-6 to TRBJ2-5, with D perhaps TRBD1 or TRBD2 (5 bases each). The CDR3 extends over 15 amino acids. Trimming left V 5 bases short and J 6 bases short, with 19 bases between. Germline CDR1 and CDR2: SGHVS and FNYEAQ. Here the CDR3 DNA reads TGTGCCAGCAGCACTGGGGCCGGGGAGTCCCAGACCCAGTACTTC. Its protein product is CASSTGAGESQTQYF.

Here the CDR3 DNA reads TGTGCCAGCAGCGTAGAAGGACATCTCACTTATAATTCACCCCTCCACTTT. Encoded protein: CASSVEGHLTYNSPLHF. This chain links TRBV9 with TRBJ1-6, with D possibly matching TRBD1 (5 bases). Germline CDR1 reads SGDLS; CDR2 reads YYNGEE. V lost 0 bases and J 4 bases, leaving 14 bases between the germline ends. The CDR3 is 17 residues long.

V usage is TRBV28 and J usage is TRBJ1-2; unclear D gene. The CDR3 consists of 15 residues. Deletions cut 3 bases from V and 6 bases from J, with 17 bases between. CDR1 and CDR2 from the germline V gene are MDHEN and SYDVKM. The CDR3 loop is CASSFTSGIFNGYTF. As DNA, the CDR3 is TGTGCCAGCAGTTTTACTTCGGGGATATTTAATGGCTACACCTTC.

This rearrangement joins TRBV19 to TRBJ1-1, with D uncertain. V lost 6 bases, J lost 3 bases, and 11 bases lay in between. The CDR3 extends over 13 amino acids. Looked up from germline, CDR1 is LNHDA and CDR2 is SQIVND (reference sequence). In DNA, the CDR3 is TGTGCCAGTAGAGGGCGAAGTCACACTGAAGCTTTCTTT. Protein: CASRGRSHTEAFF. Full variable domain (remainder filled in from reference TRBV19 and TRBJ1-1): DGGITQSPKYLFRKEGQNVTLSCEQNLNHDAMYWYRQDPGQGLRLIYYSQIVNDFQKGDIAEGYSVSREKKESFPLTVTSAQKNPTAFYLCASRGRSHTEAFFGQGTRLTVV.

The chain couples TRBV19 to TRBJ1-5; TRBD1 is a possible D gene (6 bases). CDR3 size: 15 residues. Germline V lookup: CDR1 LNHDA, CDR2 SQIVND (reference sequence). Trimming pared 6 bases from V and 0 bases from J, leaving 12 bases between. Here the CDR3 reads CASRTGTYSNQPQHF. The DNA of the CDR3 is TGTGCCAGTAGAACAGGGACTTATAGCAATCAGCCCCAGCATTTT. The full variable domain, with the rest looked up from reference TRBV19 and TRBJ1-5, is DGGITQSPKYLFRKEGQNVTLSCEQNLNHDAMYWYRQDPGQGLRLIYYSQIVNDFQKGDIAEGYSVSREKKESFPLTVTSAQKNPTAFYLCASRTGTYSNQPQHFGDGTRLSIL.

The chain employs TRBV27 and TRBJ1-5, with D possibly matching TRBD1 (6 bases). The V end was cut by 3 bases, the J end by 6 bases, with 9 bases between. This CDR3 comprises 13 residues. CDR1 is MNHEY and CDR2 is SMNVEV in the germline V gene (reference sequence). CDR3 sequence reads: CASSLGRGQPQHF. CDR3 in DNA: TGTGCCAGCAGTTTGGGCAGGGGTCAGCCCCAGCATTTT.

J is TRBJ2-2 and V is TRBV7-8; 10 nucleotides match TRBD1. The CDR3 is 15 amino acids. V lost 7 bases and J lost 4; bases outside the gene matches: 6. The germline gives CDR1 SGHVS, CDR2 FQNEAQ. CDR3 region: CASTSGTGATGELFF. The CDR3 nucleotides read TGTGCCAGCACCTCCGGGACAGGGGCCACCGGGGAGCTGTTTTTT. Full variable domain (rest looked up from reference TRBV7-8 and TRBJ2-2): GAGVSQSPRYKVAKRGQDVALRCDPISGHVSLFWYQQALGQGPEFLTYFQNEAQLDKSGLPSDRFFAERPEGSVSTLKIQRTQQEDSAVYLCASTSGTGATGELFFGEGSRLTVL.